This T cell receptor beta chain was observed in a study of cytomegalovirus exposure and HLA in healthy donors. Germline loops: CDR1 SEHNR, CDR2 FQNEAQ (reference sequence). V shed 3 bases and J shed 4 bases, with 3 bases lying between them. The CDR3 has 11 residues. PCR involved 60 Vbeta and 13 Jbeta primers. Profiling relied on immunoSEQ multiplex PCR, and the TCRdb table lists in-frame clones only, not all of them. The sample lists about 57,000 clones; around 83% were seen once. The sequenced material came from PBMCs. The chain uses TRBV7-9 and TRBJ1-1; unclear D gene. The sequence was obtained from a man aged 25-40 years in good health and CMV-seronegative. As DNA, the CDR3 is TGTGCCAGCAGCTTTAGCACTGAAGCTTTCTTT. Protein: CASSFSTEAFF. The whole variable domain, remainder taken from reference TRBV7-9 and TRBJ1-1, is DTGVSQNPRHKITKRGQNVTFRCDPISEHNRLYWYRQTLGQGPEFLTYFQNEAQLEKSRLLSDRFSAERPKGSFSTLEIQRTEQGDSAMYLCASSFSTEAFFGQGTRLTVV.